These T cell receptor beta chains were read from a single sample in a study of technical replicates of blood from a few donors. The table came from immunoSEQ multiplex PCR; TCRdb's copy has only in-frame clones and leaves some out. The sample carries 90,000 to 100,000 clones, 90% to 97% recorded once. The specimen sequenced was T cells isolated from PBMCs. The receptors derive from a human donor in good health. CDR3s include the opening cysteine and the closing phenylalanine or tryptophan. Each record gives: V gene, D gene, J gene, clone size, CDR3 protein, CDR3 DNA. A D gene is named only where the DNA matches it firmly. Not every row has a clone size; where given, it reads once, few, many or a size class.

TRBV6-1	.	TRBJ2-2	.	CASSWTEAAGELFF	TGTGCCAGCAGTTGGACGGAAGCGGCCGGGGAGCTGTTTTTT
TRBV29-1	TRBD2	TRBJ2-2	.	CSVETLGGLAGSSSGELFF	TGCAGCGTTGAAACGCTGGGTGGGCTAGCGGGAAGTTCGTCCGGGGAGCTGTTTTTT
TRBV7-2	TRBD2	TRBJ2-5	.	CASSPTSGYIQETQYF	TGTGCCAGCAGCCCTACTAGCGGGTATATTCAAGAGACCCAGTACTTC
TRBV30	TRBD2	TRBJ2-3	once	CACRTSGSGDTQYF	TGTGCCTGCAGGACTAGCGGGAGCGGGGATACGCAGTATTTT
TRBV2	.	TRBJ2-1	.	CATLLGENEQFF	TGTGCCACCCTTCTAGGAGAAAATGAGCAGTTCTTC
TRBV5-6	.	TRBJ2-1	.	CASSPTPYRVSYNEQFF	TGTGCCAGCAGCCCGACACCTTACAGGGTATCCTACAATGAGCAGTTCTTC
TRBV29-1	.	TRBJ2-1	.	CSYGGAVGNEQFF	TGCAGCTACGGAGGGGCCGTAGGAAATGAGCAGTTCTTC
TRBV4-1	.	TRBJ1-2	.	CASSQASTDNYGYTF	TGCGCCAGCAGCCAAGCTTCGACAGATAACTATGGCTACACCTTC
TRBV7-9	.	TRBJ2-7	.	CASWTGNPYEQYF	TGTGCCAGCTGGACGGGAAACCCCTACGAGCAGTACTTC
TRBV27	TRBD1	TRBJ1-2	.	CASSPTPGQVFYGYTF	TGTGCCAGCAGTCCTACCCCGGGACAGGTCTTCTATGGCTACACCTTC
TRBV5-8	TRBD2	TRBJ2-7	.	CASSFRDGLATYEQYF	TGTGCCAGCAGCTTCAGGGATGGACTAGCAACGTACGAGCAGTACTTC
TRBV4-1	TRBD1	TRBJ1-2	.	CASSQVGQLFYGYTF	TGCGCCAGCAGCCAAGTGGGACAGCTTTTTTATGGCTACACCTTC
TRBV9	.	TRBJ2-7	.	CASSGQRYEQYF	TGTGCCAGCAGCGGACAGCGCTACGAGCAGTACTTC
TRBV27	TRBD1	TRBJ1-2	.	CASSFLGQADYGYTF	TGTGCCAGCAGTTTTTTAGGACAGGCGGACTATGGCTACACCTTC
TRBV19	.	TRBJ2-7	.	CASRGRLGAGYEQYF	TGTGCCAGTAGGGGGCGGTTGGGGGCGGGTTACGAGCAGTACTTC
TRBV15	.	TRBJ2-1	.	CATSRGTGDSYNEQFF	TGTGCCACCAGCAGAGGAACGGGGGATTCCTACAATGAGCAGTTCTTC
TRBV28	TRBD2	TRBJ2-7	.	CASSSGSPYEQYF	TGTGCCAGCAGTAGCGGGAGTCCATACGAGCAGTACTTC
TRBV2	.	TRBJ2-7	.	CASSREQGRPHEQYF	TGTGCCAGCAGTCGGGAACAGGGGAGGCCCCACGAGCAGTACTTC
TRBV5-6	TRBD1	TRBJ1-2	.	CASSLFTGVRGYTF	TGTGCCAGCAGCCTATTTACAGGGGTAAGGGGCTACACCTTC
TRBV20-1	.	TRBJ2-5	.	CSARDRETQYF	TGCAGTGCTAGAGATAGAGAGACCCAGTACTTC
TRBV27	.	TRBJ2-3	once	CASSLLGDTQYF	TGTGCCAGCAGTTTACTAGGAGATACGCAGTATTTT
TRBV4-3	TRBD2	TRBJ2-3	.	CASSYLLAGETDTQYF	TGCGCCAGCAGCTATCTGCTAGCGGGAGAAACAGATACGCAGTATTTT
TRBV28	.	TRBJ1-5	.	CASLSPPAWQPQHF	TGTGCCAGCTTATCCCCCCCCGCGTGGCAGCCCCAGCATTTT
TRBV6-1	TRBD1	TRBJ1-5	.	CASSEYRGNQPQHF	TGTGCCAGCAGTGAATACAGGGGGAATCAGCCCCAGCATTTT